A selection of T cell receptor beta chains follows, all from one sample in a study of blood T cell repertoires in COVID-19. This table comes from immunoSEQ multiplex PCR, and its TCRdb copy is limited to in-frame clones, with some not included. The table records around 150,000 clones, 90% to 95% of them present only once. What was sequenced was peripheral blood. The receptors shown here come from a woman in her sixties or seventies with COVID-19, enrolled during active disease. CDR3s include the opening cysteine and the closing phenylalanine or tryptophan. The D gene is left open where the match is weak. Expanded clones are given a class, and other clones once, few, many or no size at all.

-	TRBV7-2	-	TRBJ1-3	TGTGCCAGCAGCCGGGCGGGACGCAACTCTGGAAACACCATATATTTT	CASSRAGRNSGNTIYF
TRBD2	TRBV18	-	TRBJ2-7	TGTGCCAGCTCCCCAGGACTAGCGGGGGCCTACGAGCAGTACTTC	CASSPGLAGAYEQYF
TRBD1	TRBV2	-	TRBJ2-5	TGTGCCAGCCGGATCGACAGGGGGCTATATGAGACCCAGTACTTC	CASRIDRGLYETQYF
TRBD1	TRBV7-6	-	TRBJ2-7	TGTGCCAGCAGCTTGACCGGGACAGGGGTGGTCGAGCAGTACTTC	CASSLTGTGVVEQYF
-	TRBV12-3/TRBV12-4	-	TRBJ1-5	TGTGCCAGCTCGACAGGCAGCAATCAGCCCCAGCATTTT	CASSTGSNQPQHF
TRBD2	TRBV7-2	-	TRBJ2-2	TGTGCCAGCAGCGGGACTAGCGGGGGAACCGGGGAGCTGTTTTTT	CASSGTSGGTGELFF
-	TRBV7-3	-	TRBJ2-7	TGTGCCAGCAGCTTACAGGGCCAAGGGTACGAGCAGTACTTC	CASSLQGQGYEQYF
TRBD1	TRBV5-6	once	TRBJ1-2	TGTGCCAGCAGCAAACCCTCCTCGCGGGACAGGTCTTATGGCTACACCTTC	CASSKPSSRDRSYGYTF
-	TRBV7-2	-	TRBJ2-3	TGTGCCAGCAGCCCCTCTGCACAGGGACAAGATACGCAGTATTTT	CASSPSAQGQDTQYF
TRBD1	TRBV13	-	TRBJ1-5	TGTGCCAGCAGCCGCGGGACCATAGACAGGGGCGCCAATCAGCCCCAGCATTTT	CASSRGTIDRGANQPQHF
TRBD1	TRBV6-2/TRBV6-3	-	TRBJ1-5	TGTGCCAGCAGTCACCCCAGGGGGGATTATAGCAATCAGCCCCAGCATTTT	CASSHPRGDYSNQPQHF
-	TRBV12-2	-	TRBJ2-3	TGTGCAAGTCGCTTAGGGGGGGGGATCCGACCCACAGATACGCAGTATTTT	CASRLGGGIRPTDTQYF
-	TRBV3-1/TRBV3-2	few	TRBJ1-2	TGTGCCAGCAGCCAAGATCAGGGCCCACTTCTTTATGGCTACACCTTC	CASSQDQGPLLYGYTF
-	TRBV3-1/TRBV3-2	-	TRBJ1-4	TGTGCCAGCAGCCAACCGACAGATTATAATGAAAAACTGTTTTTT	CASSQPTDYNEKLFF
-	TRBV10-3	-	TRBJ1-5	TGTGCCACCCGGGGAGGGACTTTTCAGCCCCAGCATTTT	CATRGGTFQPQHF
TRBD2	TRBV5-1	once	TRBJ2-1	TGCGCCAGCAGCGCCACTAGCGGGGGGGTTGATGAGCAGTTCTTC	CASSATSGGVDEQFF
TRBD2	TRBV7-3	-	TRBJ2-2	TGTGCCAGCAGCTCCAGCGGGGGGGCGAACACCGGGGAGCTGTTTTTT	CASSSSGGANTGELFF
-	TRBV5-6	few	TRBJ2-7	TGTGCCAGCAGCTTCTACACCGGAGATGAGCAGTACTTC	CASSFYTGDEQYF
TRBD1	TRBV5-8	-	TRBJ1-2	TGTGCCAGCAGTCGAACAGGGGGCAATGGAAACTATGGCTACACCTTC	CASSRTGGNGNYGYTF
-	TRBV7-2	once	TRBJ1-4	TGTGCCAGCAGCTTAGAGCCCCGGGCAACTAATGAAAAACTGTTTTTT	CASSLEPRATNEKLFF
TRBD2	TRBV27	-	TRBJ2-7	TGTGCCACTCGACTAGCGGGGGGGTACGAGCAGTACTTC	CATRLAGGYEQYF
-	TRBV7-9	-	TRBJ2-7	TGTGCCAGCAGCTTAGTGGGCGGTGGAGGCTACGAGCAGTACTTC	CASSLVGGGGYEQYF
-	TRBV13	-	TRBJ1-2	TGTGCCAGCAGCCCCCGGGGCGCAGGGAGGGAAGGTGGCTACACCTTC	CASSPRGAGREGGYTF
TRBD1	TRBV23-1	-	TRBJ1-6	TGCGCCAGCAGTCCTCGGGACAGGGGAAGGGGTAATTCACCCCTCCACTTT	CASSPRDRGRGNSPLHF
-	TRBV27	-	TRBJ1-4	TGTGCCAGCAGTTTATCCCCCGACAGATCATATAAACTGTTTTTT	CASSLSPDRSYKLFF
TRBD2	TRBV2	-	TRBJ2-7	TGTGCCAGCAGTGATTCCGGGACTAGCGGGTCCCGAGACGAGCAGTACTTC	CASSDSGTSGSRDEQYF
-	TRBV3-1/TRBV3-2	-	TRBJ1-1	TGTGCCAGCAGCCAAGTCAGGGGGAACACTGAAGCTTTCTTT	CASSQVRGNTEAFF
-	TRBV5-1	-	TRBJ1-2	TGCGCCAGCAGCTTGGGGACAGACGTGGGCTACACCTTC	CASSLGTDVGYTF
-	TRBV4-1	-	TRBJ1-2	TGCGCCAGCAGCCAATTCCCCTTAAACTATAACTATGGCTACACCTTC	CASSQFPLNYNYGYTF
-	TRBV30	-	TRBJ1-1	TGTGCCTGGAACCATCAGGGGACTGAAGCTTTCTTT	CAWNHQGTEAFF
-	TRBV18	-	TRBJ1-6	TGTGCCAGCTTCCTGGCTACAGGTTCACCCCTCCACTTT	CASFLATGSPLHF
TRBD2	TRBV3-1/TRBV3-2	-	TRBJ2-1	TGTGCCAGCAGCCAATCGGCCGGGGGGGGAACCTCCTACAATGAGCAGTTCTTC	CASSQSAGGGTSYNEQFF
TRBD1	TRBV7-9	few	TRBJ2-7	TGTGCCAGCAGCTTAGGTGGGACAGGGCGCTACGAGCAGTACTTC	CASSLGGTGRYEQYF
TRBD2	TRBV5-4	-	TRBJ2-4	TGTGCCAGCAGCTTGGAGGGTCTAGCGGGGTTCCAAAACATTCAGTACTTC	CASSLEGLAGFQNIQYF
-	TRBV10-3	-	TRBJ2-1	TGTGCCATCAGTGAGTCGAGGCGGGGCTCCTACAATGAGCAGTTCTTC	CAISESRRGSYNEQFF
-	TRBV19	-	TRBJ1-1	TGTGCCAGTACCCTGGGGGACTTGGGATCCACTGAAGCTTTCTTT	CASTLGDLGSTEAFF
-	TRBV20-1	-	TRBJ1-1	TGCAGTGCTGCCCACATTGAAGCTTTCTTT	CSAAHIEAFF
-	TRBV5-1	-	TRBJ1-5	TGCGCCAGCAGCTTGGCAGGGGATTGGAACCAGCCCCAGCATTTT	CASSLAGDWNQPQHF
TRBD1	TRBV18	-	TRBJ1-6	TGTGCCAGCTCACCGGGGACAGTCAGCGGCAATTCACCCCTCCACTTT	CASSPGTVSGNSPLHF
TRBD2	TRBV14	-	TRBJ2-3	TGTGCCAGCAGCCACGGGAGGGGCCAGATAGATACGCAGTATTTT	CASSHGRGQIDTQYF
-	TRBV19	-	TRBJ1-1	TGTGCCAGTAGTCAGTCAGTAAACACTGAAGCTTTCTTT	CASSQSVNTEAFF
-	TRBV19	-	TRBJ1-5	TGTGCCAGTAGTGTCCGGGCCCCGGGGGGTCAGCCCCAGCATTTT	CASSVRAPGGQPQHF
TRBD1	TRBV20-1	-	TRBJ1-3	TGCAGTGCTAGTCAGGGGGCCATCTCTGGAAACACCATATATTTT	CSASQGAISGNTIYF
-	TRBV19	-	TRBJ2-5	TGTGCCAGTAAGGAATGGGGGGGGGCCCTGGAGACCCAGTACTTC	CASKEWGGALETQYF
-	TRBV5-4	-	TRBJ1-3	TGTGCCAGCAGCTCCCCGGGACTCGACTCTGGAAACACCATATATTTT	CASSSPGLDSGNTIYF
-	TRBV6-5	few	TRBJ1-6	TGTGCCAGCCGGGACACGAATTCACCCCTCCACTTT	CASRDTNSPLHF
-	TRBV30	-	TRBJ1-1	TGTGCCTGGAGTGTAGCGGGGATTAACACTGAAGCTTTCTTT	CAWSVAGINTEAFF
-	TRBV5-1	-	TRBJ2-2	TGCGCCAGCAGGGCGGGACCAAACACCGGGGAGCTGTTTTTT	CASRAGPNTGELFF
-	TRBV4-2	-	TRBJ1-2	TGTGCCAGCAGCCAAGATGCTTTCACAGCAAGTTTCTATGGCTACACCTTC	CASSQDAFTASFYGYTF
-	TRBV30	-	TRBJ2-7	TGTGCCTGGAGATTGAGGGGGACCCACGAGCAGTACTTC	CAWRLRGTHEQYF
-	TRBV6-1	-	TRBJ1-1	TGTGCCAGCAGTGACGTCCTGAACACTGAAGCTTTCTTT	CASSDVLNTEAFF